This TCR beta chain is drawn from a study of blood T cell repertoires in COVID-19. Background on the study: Samples representing acute and convalescent COVID-19 were sourced from the United States, Italy and Spain. Sources were T cells, B-cell-depleted T cells, or PBMCs; the material itself was cDNA or gDNA.

The V end lost 0 bases, the J end lost 0 bases, and 7 bases lay between the germline ends. Germline CDR1 SGHNT, CDR2 YYREEE (reference sequence). The CDR3 is 14 residues long. Authors' data handling: Estimates of nucleated cell counts were drawn from the amplification of reference gene primers. TCRdb's table, derived via immunoSEQ multiplex PCR, lists solely in-frame clones and lacks some. V and J calls plus clone size are reproduced from that table; the DNA served to infer D and trimming. Seen here are 60,000 to 85,000 clones, 65% to 90% observed once, and the top ten hold around two fifths. V gene TRBV5-4 combines with J gene TRBJ2-7; a possible D gene is TRBD2 (6 bases). The receptor was isolated from a man older than 75 with acute or convalescent COVID-19. Sequenced sample: peripheral blood. CDR3 nucleotide sequence: TGTGCCAGCAGCTTGGGCGGGACCTCCTACGAGCAGTACTTC. Its protein product is CASSLGGTSYEQYF.